This T cell receptor (beta chain) was sequenced for a study of blood T cells in healthy people across ages. Trimming shortened V by 2 bases and J by 1 base, and 5 bases separated the two germline ends. Per germline, CDR1 SNHLY and CDR2 FYNNEI. The CDR3 contains 13 residues. Broader study findings: Compared with aged donors, long-lived donors showed fewer expanded clones, suggesting selection.

Notes on this clonotype: As yet, its antigen is unknown.

Ranging in age from about 6 to 90, the donors were healthy Caucasian individuals from Russia. Peripheral blood was drawn, around 9.3 milliliters per donor. A second PCR, run for roughly 7 to 11 cycles, used a sample-barcoded 5' primer plus a J-beta primer mix. TCRdb analysed the 5' RACE reads with MiXCR anew, one entry per CDR3 protein. This sample has hundreds of thousands of distinct CDR3 sequences, with about 56% found just once. The sample was blood. The receptor was derived from a man in his forties in good health. The J gene is TRBJ2-5, the V gene TRBV2; no clear D. The CDR3 protein is CASSERFQETQYF. The CDR3 DNA is TGTGCCAGCAGTGAAAGGTTCCAAGAGACCCAGTACTTC.